This T cell receptor beta chain appears in the sequencing data of a study of shared clonotypes between healthy human individuals (TCRdb year 2020). Regarding the study in general: The cohort comprised a couple of women and a few men aged 18 to 49 years. Different laboratories and diverse techniques were used to prepare libraries and sequence TCR repertoires, to increase sequencing depth and limit assay-specific biases. Each donor's leukapheresis produced roughly between roughly 0.85 and 9.5 billion PBMCs. For each donor, CD4 naive and CD4 memory were each run on three plates, CD8 naive on two plates, and CD8 memory on one plate. To estimate repertoire size and how much clonotypes are shared between individuals, the study performed deep sequencing of blood TCR repertoires from roughly five healthy adults.

CDR1 and CDR2 (GTSNPN, SVGIG) derive from the germline V gene (reference sequence). Taken from cysteine to phenylalanine, the CDR3 has 12 residues. Only the CDR3 DNA stays, 36 bases, in frame from base 1. Results and caveats for the whole study, not just this receptor: Pairwise subsampling led to the expectation that sequencing depth would affect the degree of clonotype sharing among donors. Because the study included a small number of donors, the genetic and exposure-history diversity represented was limited. Incomplete sequencing was indicated by rarefaction of sorted-subset datasets, despite the large sequencing depth. Estimated clonotype richness was generally larger for naive than for memory subsets. Only blood was sampled, and tissue TCR repertoires likely differ from those in blood. Higher generation probabilities were observed for clonotypes shared by all four sorted-subset donors than for non-shared clonotypes. Sharing across several donors was observed for 4.5% to 6.5% of naive CD4, under 4% of naive CD8, 2.3% of memory CD4, and roughly 0.4% of memory CD8 clonotypes.

Note on this clone: No cognate antigen has been identified for it. Base qualities are missing; no much larger clone stands one base away.

Donors were healthy HIV-negative adults with no recently reported acute infections or vaccinations. All donors were Caucasian adults living in Nashville, Tennessee, USA. Magnetic negative selection was used to enrich CD4+ T cells, after which naive cells were positively selected on CD45RA and the negative fraction became the memory subset. Blood was collected by leukapheresis, and PBMCs were isolated by Ficoll-Histopaque density gradient centrifugation and then cryopreserved in liquid nitrogen vapor phase. Analytical flow cytometry was used to check the purity and quantity of each magnetically sorted T cell population. Each sorted fraction had its genomic DNA isolated and then quantified by UV absorbance on a Nanodrop 2000c. Using the deep immunoSEQ assay, TCR CDR3 regions were amplified from genomic DNA by multiplex PCR. For each cell subset, the extracted genomic DNA was distributed evenly across all wells of several immunoSEQ 96-well plates, and each plate served as one replicate. Each replicate PCR for sorted subsets received about 0.2 ug genomic DNA, equal to about 30,000 T cell genomes. The purified libraries were quantified using a Qubit 3.0 fluorometer, sized with a Bioanalyzer 2100, and then quantified again using the KAPA Library Quantification kit. Each immunoSEQ 96-well plate was sequenced on its own single-read 150-cycle Illumina NextSeq 550 flow cell. For the original study's pipeline: Because only junctional sequences without quality scores were contained in the immunoSEQ output, filtering matching that applied to full-length reads could not be performed. To assign V/J genes and CDR3, sequences were annotated against IMGT germline references using PyIR, a Python wrapper for IgBLAST v1.9. Reads were removed for weak V/J assignments (E-value above 1e-6), missing CDR3, stop codons, out-of-frame junctions, or ambiguous translated residues. V3J clonotypes were defined as sequences sharing an identical inferred V gene, J gene, and CDR3 amino acid sequence. Percentage overlap between repertoires was computed as shared unique clonotypes divided by the size of the smaller repertoire. Richness of each repertoire was evaluated using RTK rarefaction, the Chao1 estimator, and Recon v2.1 estimates of unobserved clonotypes. For all TCRbeta clonotypes obtained by the gDNA method from a few donors, generation probabilities were computed with OLGA. This immuneACCESS table, as held by TCRdb, lists in-frame sequences with V and J called but not all clones. Of the missing ones, under half trace to an unresolved V gene in checked studies; the others have no known cause. V, J and clone size reflect that table, while D and trimming were determined from the DNA. Here the sample has hundreds of thousands of clones; 73% occur a single time. Roughly 2% of the sample goes to the ten largest clones.

The receptor chain draws on TRBV30 and TRBJ2-5; possibly the D gene is TRBD2, per 6 matching bases. The tail of the sequence fits TRBJ2-7 better, so the J call may be wrong. The TCR originated in a woman aged 25 to 45 in good health. Sequences were obtained from memory CD4+ T cells sorted from blood. The sample's cell subset or site label, decoded: CD45RA-negative fraction. The DNA is as follows: TGTGCCTGGAGTACGACTAGGTACGAGCAGTACTTC. It translates to CAWSTTRYEQYF.